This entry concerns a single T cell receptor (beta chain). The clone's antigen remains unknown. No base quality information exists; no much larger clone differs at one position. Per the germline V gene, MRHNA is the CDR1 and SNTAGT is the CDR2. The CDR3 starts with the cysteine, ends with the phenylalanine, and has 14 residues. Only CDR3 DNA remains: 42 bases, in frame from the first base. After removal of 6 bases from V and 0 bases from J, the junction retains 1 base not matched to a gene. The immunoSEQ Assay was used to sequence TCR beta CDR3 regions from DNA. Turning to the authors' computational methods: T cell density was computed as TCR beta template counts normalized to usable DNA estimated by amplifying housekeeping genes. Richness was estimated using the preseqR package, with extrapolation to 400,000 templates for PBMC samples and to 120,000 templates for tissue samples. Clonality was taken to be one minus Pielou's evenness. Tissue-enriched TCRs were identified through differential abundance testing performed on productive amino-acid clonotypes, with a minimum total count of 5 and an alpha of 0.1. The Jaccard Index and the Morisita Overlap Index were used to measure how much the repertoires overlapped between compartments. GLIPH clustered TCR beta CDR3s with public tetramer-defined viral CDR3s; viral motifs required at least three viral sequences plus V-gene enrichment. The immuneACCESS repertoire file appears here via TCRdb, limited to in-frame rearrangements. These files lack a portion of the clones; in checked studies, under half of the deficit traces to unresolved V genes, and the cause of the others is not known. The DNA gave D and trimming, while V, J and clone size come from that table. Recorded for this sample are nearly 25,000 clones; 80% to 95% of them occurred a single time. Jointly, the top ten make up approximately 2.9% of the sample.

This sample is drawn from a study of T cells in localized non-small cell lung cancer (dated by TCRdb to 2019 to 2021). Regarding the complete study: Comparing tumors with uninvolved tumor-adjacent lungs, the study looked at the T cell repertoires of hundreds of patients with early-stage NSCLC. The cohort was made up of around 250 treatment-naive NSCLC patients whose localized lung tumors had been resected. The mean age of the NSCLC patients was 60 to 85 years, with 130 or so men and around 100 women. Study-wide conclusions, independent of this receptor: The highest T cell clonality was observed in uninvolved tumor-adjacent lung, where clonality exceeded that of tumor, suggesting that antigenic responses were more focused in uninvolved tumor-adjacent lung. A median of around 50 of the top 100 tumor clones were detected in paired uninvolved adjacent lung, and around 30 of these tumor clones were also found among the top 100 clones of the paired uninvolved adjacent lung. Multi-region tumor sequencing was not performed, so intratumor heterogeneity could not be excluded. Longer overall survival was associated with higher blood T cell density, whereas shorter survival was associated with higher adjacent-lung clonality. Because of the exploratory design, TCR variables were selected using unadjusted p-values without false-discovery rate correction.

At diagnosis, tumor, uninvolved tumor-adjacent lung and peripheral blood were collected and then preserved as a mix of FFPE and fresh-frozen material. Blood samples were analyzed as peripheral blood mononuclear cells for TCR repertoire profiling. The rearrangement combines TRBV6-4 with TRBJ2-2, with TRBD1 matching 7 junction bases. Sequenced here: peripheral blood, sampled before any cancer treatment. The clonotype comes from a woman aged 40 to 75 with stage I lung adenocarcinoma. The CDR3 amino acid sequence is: CASRTGSNTGELFF. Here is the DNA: TGTGCCAGCAGGACAGGGTCGAACACCGGGGAGCTGTTTTTT.